These T cell receptor beta chains were read from a single sample in a study of blood T cell repertoires in COVID-19. Assay: immunoSEQ multiplex PCR; the TCRdb copy retains only in-frame clones and omits some. Among about 150,000 clones listed, around 90% were seen once. The sequenced sample consisted of peripheral blood. The source of these receptors is a man over 45 with acute or convalescent COVID-19. CDR3s include the opening cysteine and the closing phenylalanine or tryptophan. A D gene is named only where the DNA matches it firmly. Size tells how often a clone was seen (once, few, many) or the class of an expanded clone, and some rows leave it out.

TRBJ1-2 TRBV19 . . CASSADGYGYTF TGTGCCAGTAGTGCCGACGGGTATGGCTACACCTTC
TRBJ2-1 TRBV2 . . CASSKSRGLSYNEQFF TGTGCCAGCAGTAAATCCAGGGGCCTCTCCTACAATGAGCAGTTCTTC
TRBJ1-2 TRBV7-2 . . CASSNPGGYTF TGTGCCAGCAGCAACCCGGGGGGCTACACCTTC
TRBJ2-5 TRBV3-1/TRBV3-2 . TRBD1 CASSRGDRVETQYF TGTGCCAGCAGCCGAGGGGACAGGGTCGAGACCCAGTACTTC
TRBJ1-5 TRBV19 once . CASSMTGSEPQHF TGTGCCAGTAGTATGACAGGTTCTGAGCCCCAGCATTTT
TRBJ1-5 TRBV19 . . CASKRESNQPQHF TGTGCCAGTAAGCGAGAAAGCAATCAGCCCCAGCATTTT
TRBJ2-3 TRBV27 . . CASSHDTSGSTDTQYF TGTGCCAGCAGCCATGATACGAGCGGAAGCACAGATACGCAGTATTTT
TRBJ1-2 TRBV7-3 . TRBD1 CASSPKAGTVYGYTF TGTGCCAGCAGCCCAAAAGCCGGGACAGTCTATGGCTACACCTTC
TRBJ2-7 TRBV5-4 once TRBD2 CASSSSGTSSYYEQYF TGTGCCAGCAGTAGTTCCGGGACTAGTTCTTACTACGAGCAGTACTTC
TRBJ1-5 TRBV5-4 . . CASSAGSDNQPQHF TGTGCCAGCAGCGCAGGGTCGGATAATCAGCCCCAGCATTTT
TRBJ1-4 TRBV4-3 few . CASSQDEISGQGYEKLFF TGCGCCAGCAGCCAAGATGAGATTTCCGGGCAGGGATACGAAAAACTGTTTTTT
TRBJ1-2 TRBV28 . . CASSLDRPYYGYTF TGTGCCAGCAGTTTAGACAGGCCCTACTATGGCTACACCTTC
TRBJ1-2 TRBV7-2 . . CASSLGGTPNYGYTF TGTGCCAGCAGCTTAGGGGGGACACCTAACTATGGCTACACCTTC
TRBJ2-1 TRBV27 . . CASSRTGGAPRYNEQFF TGTGCCAGCAGCCGTACGGGTGGAGCTCCCCGCTACAATGAGCAGTTCTTC